A single sample gave rise to the 19 T cell receptor beta chains below, sequenced in a study of blood T cells in healthy people across ages (dated by TCRdb to about 2015). Receptor amplification or capture employed 5' RACE. Reads for this sample came from an Illumina HiSeq 2500. A second PCR of about 7 to 12 cycles was performed with a sample-barcoded 5' primer and a J-beta primer mix. TCRdb reworked the public reads: Q25 trimming with fastp, MiXCR clone assembly, productive beta chains retained. Every CDR3 protein is listed once, alongside the most common genes and DNA of its rows. The sample contains nearly 1 million distinct CDR3 sequences, roughly 51% of them found a single time. The ten largest clones take up about 21% of the sample. Sequenced material: blood. The receptors shown here come from an older woman in good health.

This clonotype was observed a few times. The rearrangement joins TRBV5-1 to TRBJ2-3; D perhaps matches TRBD1 (5 bases). Germline assignment: CDR1 SGHRS and CDR2 YFSETQ. Trimming removed 0 bases at V and 6 bases at J, with 14 bases between. This CDR3 comprises 15 residues. DNA of the CDR3: TGCGCCAGCAGCTTGGAGGGGCCTCCCCTTGATACGCAGTATTTT. It translates to CASSLEGPPLDTQYF.

A few counts support this clonotype. The chain recombines TRBV10-3 with TRBJ2-7, with 8 bases that match TRBD2. The CDR3 has 18 amino acids. V shed 2 bases, J shed 8 bases, and the junction held 20 bases outside the gene matches. Looked up from germline, CDR1 is ENHRY and CDR2 is SYGVKD. Here the CDR3 reads CAISEPPFRGGFASKQYF. Written as DNA, the CDR3 is TGTGCCATCAGTGAGCCCCCGTTTCGGGGGGGGTTTGCTAGCAAGCAGTACTTC.

V usage is TRBV20-1 and J usage is TRBJ2-4; D might be TRBD1 (6 bases). CDR1 and CDR2 (germline): DFQATT, SNEGSKA (reference sequence). Trimming took off 2 bases at V and 9 bases at J, with 20 bases between the two ends. The CDR3 sequence is 15 residues long. For the CDR3, the DNA is TGCAGTGCTAGATCCCCGACAGGCGGCACAGGCATTCAGTACTTC. Translating it yields CSARSPTGGTGIQYF.

The V gene is TRBV9, the J gene TRBJ1-2; a weak D match, TRBD1 (6 bases). Looked up from germline, CDR1 is SGDLS and CDR2 is YYNGEE. Trimming shortened V by 0 bases and J by 4 bases, and 10 bases separated the two germline ends. The CDR3 sequence is 14 residues long. The CDR3 here is CASSVDQGTYGYTF. The CDR3 region has the DNA TGTGCCAGCAGCGTAGATCAGGGGACCTATGGCTACACCTTC.

The chain is built from TRBV28 and TRBJ2-5; D uncertain. Deletions cut 3 bases from V and 0 bases from J, with 5 bases between. This CDR3 has 13 amino acids. Germline assignment: CDR1 MDHEN and CDR2 SYDVKM. CDR3 nucleotide sequence: TGTGCCAGCAGTTTCATAAACCAAGAGACCCAGTACTTC. Translating gives CASSFINQETQYF.

This chain links TRBV20-1 with TRBJ2-5, with D possibly being TRBD2 (5 bases). The CDR3 consists of 12 residues. Germline lookup yields CDR1 DFQATT and CDR2 SNEGSKA (reference sequence). V lost 8 bases, J lost 5 bases, and 15 bases lay in between. CDR3 residues: CSRLSRRETQYF. As DNA, the CDR3 is TGCAGTCGCCTATCAAGGAGGGAGACCCAGTACTTC.

The V and J genes are TRBV28 and TRBJ1-2; 7 bases are a match to TRBD1. The CDR3 length is 14 residues. V trimming: 3 bases; J trimming: 7 bases; junction bases outside the gene matches: 8. Germline lookup yields CDR1 MDHEN and CDR2 SYDVKM. CDR3 nucleotides: TGTGCCAGCAGTTTGATTGGGACAGCACGTGGCTACACCTTC. Translation: CASSLIGTARGYTF.

The CDR3 is CASSLGTGREKLFF. CDR3 DNA sequence: TGTGCCAGCAGTTTGGGGACAGGGCGCGAAAAACTGTTTTTT. The chain is built from TRBV12-3 or TRBV12-4 and TRBJ1-4; 9 bases line up with TRBD1. V dropped 3 bases and J dropped 8; count of bases not matched to a gene: 4. The CDR3 totals 14 residues.

This clonotype was counted only a few times. J is TRBJ2-5 and V is TRBV29-1, with no clear D. CDR1 is SQVTM and CDR2 is ANQGSEA in the germline V gene. There are 11 residues in the CDR3. Trimming took 3 bases from V and 5 from J, leaving 7 bases between them. DNA of the CDR3: TGCAGCGTTGACTTGGGGGAGACCCAGTACTTC. Protein: CSVDLGETQYF.

This clonotype was counted only a few times. The rearrangement links TRBV4-3 to TRBJ2-7; TRBD2 might be the D (7 bases). Germline V gives CDR1 LGHNA, CDR2 YSLEER. V was pared by 0 bases and J by 9 bases, with 12 bases between. The CDR3 loop spans 13 amino acids. For the CDR3, the DNA is TGCGCCAGCAGCCAAGATGGCGGGGGCGGGCAGTACTTC. This translates into CASSQDGGGGQYF.

V gene TRBV20-1 combines with J gene TRBJ1-5; D is perhaps TRBD1 (6 bases). CDR1 is DFQATT, CDR2 SNEGSKA, per germline (reference sequence). CDR3 length: 16 residues. V lost 0 bases and J lost 4, with 16 bases in between. CDR3 residues: CSARDFLRGQNQPQHF. For the CDR3, the DNA is TGCAGTGCTAGAGACTTCCTGAGGGGACAAAATCAGCCCCAGCATTTT.

The chain links TRBV27 to TRBJ2-3; 9 positions agree with TRBD1. V shed 4 bases and J 4 bases; nucleotides not matched to a gene: 6. The CDR3 sequence is 15 residues long. In germline, CDR1 is MNHEY, CDR2 SMNVEV (reference sequence). The CDR3 is CASSSGTGISDTQYF. CDR3 bases: TGTGCCAGCAGTTCAGGGACAGGGATTTCAGATACGCAGTATTTT.

As concerns this clonotype: A read error may be the cause here, since a much bigger clone is one base away. J is TRBJ2-7 and V is TRBV9, with unresolved D. CDR1 is SGDLS and CDR2 is YYNGEE in the germline V gene. The CDR3 extends over 17 amino acids. CDR3 sequence (DNA): TGTGCCGGCAGCGTAGGCCCTTCGAGGAGTAGCTCCTACGAGCAGTACTTC. It specifies CAGSVGPSRSSSYEQYF.

The V call is TRBV5-5, the J call TRBJ2-5; either TRBD1 or TRBD2 may supply D (5 bases each). Looked up from germline, CDR1 is SGHKS and CDR2 is YYEKEE (reference sequence). This CDR3 comprises 14 residues. Trimming took 5 bases from V and 4 from J, leaving 15 bases between them. The DNA of the CDR3 is TGTGCCAGCAGGGATACCGGGACCGGAGAGACCCAGTACTTC. As protein: CASRDTGTGETQYF.

The chain carries TRBV14 and TRBJ1-4; TRBD1 aligns across 9 bases. V dropped 3 bases and J dropped 4; count of bases not matched to a gene: 6. The CDR3 has 16 amino acids. Germline V gene lookup returns CDR1 SGHDN and CDR2 FVKESK. The CDR3 DNA is TGTGCCAGCAGCCAGGGGACAGGGCTTAGTAATGAAAAACTGTTTTTT. Its protein product is CASSQGTGLSNEKLFF.

The V and J genes are TRBV5-1 and TRBJ2-3, with D possibly TRBD1 on 6 matching bases. With 4 bases removed from V and 4 bases from J, the gap between germline ends came to 19 bases. CDR3 length: 16 residues. The germline V gene has CDR1 SGHRS and CDR2 YFSETQ. Here the CDR3 reads CASSRIDGKGADTQYF. CDR3 nucleotides: TGCGCCAGCAGCCGGATCGATGGGAAGGGGGCAGATACGCAGTATTTT.

This clonotype turned up a few times. J is TRBJ2-7 and V is TRBV20-1, with 10 bases lining up with TRBD2. The ends lost 5 bases at V and 1 base at J; junction bases unmatched: 5. Per germline, CDR1 DFQATT and CDR2 SNEGSKA (reference sequence). The CDR3 is made up of 14 amino acids. Here the CDR3 reads CSASLAGVSYEQYF. The DNA of the CDR3 is TGCAGTGCTTCTCTAGCGGGAGTGTCCTACGAGCAGTACTTC.

This clonotype was counted a few times. J is TRBJ1-1 and V is TRBV4-2; 8 bases match TRBD1. The CDR3 runs to 15 residues. V was pared by 0 bases and J by 6 bases, with 6 bases of the junction left unmatched. Germline V lookup: CDR1 LGHNA, CDR2 YNFKEQ. CDR3 sequence (DNA): TGTGCCAGCAGCCAAGATTCAGGGGGCGCCCCTGAAGCTTTCTTT. Translating gives CASSQDSGGAPEAFF.

This clonotype turned up a few times. V gene TRBV7-9 combines with J gene TRBJ2-4; D unclear. Gene TRBJ2-7 matches the end of the DNA better, so the J call may be wrong. There are 11 residues in the CDR3. Germline V lookup: CDR1 SEHNR, CDR2 FQNEAQ (reference sequence). The CDR3 DNA reads as TGTGCCAGCAGCATCTCACACGAGCAGTACTTC. This encodes CASSISHEQYF.